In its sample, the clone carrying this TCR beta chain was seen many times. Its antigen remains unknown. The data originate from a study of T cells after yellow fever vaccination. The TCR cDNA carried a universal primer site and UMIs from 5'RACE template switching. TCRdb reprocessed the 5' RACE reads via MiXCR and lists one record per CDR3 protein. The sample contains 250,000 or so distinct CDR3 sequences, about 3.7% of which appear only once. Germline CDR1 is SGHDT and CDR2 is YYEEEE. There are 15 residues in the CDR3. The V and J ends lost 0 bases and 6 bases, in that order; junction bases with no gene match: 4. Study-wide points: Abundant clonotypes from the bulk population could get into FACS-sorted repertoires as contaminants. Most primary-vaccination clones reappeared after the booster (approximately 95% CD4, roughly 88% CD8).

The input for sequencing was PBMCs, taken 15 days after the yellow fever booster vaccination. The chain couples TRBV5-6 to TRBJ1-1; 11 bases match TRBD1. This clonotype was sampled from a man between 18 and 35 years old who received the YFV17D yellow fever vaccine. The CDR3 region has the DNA TGTGCCAGCAGCTTGGTCCCGGGACAGGGGGCTGAAGCTTTCTTT. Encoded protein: CASSLVPGQGAEAFF. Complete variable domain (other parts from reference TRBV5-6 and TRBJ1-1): DAGVTQSPTHLIKTRGQQVTLRCSPKSGHDTVSWYQQALGQGPQFIFQYYEEEERQRGNFPDRFSGHQFPNYSSELNVNALLLGDSALYLCASSLVPGQGAEAFFGQGTRLTVV.